A selection of T cell receptor beta chains follows, all from one sample in a study of blood T cells in healthy people across ages. TCRdb reprocessed the 5' RACE reads via MiXCR and lists one record per CDR3 protein. The table includes 1.5 million to 2 million distinct CDR3 sequences, over 25% detected once. Sequencing was performed on blood. These TCRs come from a woman in her 30s in good health. The CDR3 runs from the conserved cysteine through the conserved F or W. Fields, in order: J gene, clone size, V gene, D gene, CDR3 protein, CDR3 DNA. The D gene is left open where the match is weak. Size values are once, few and many counts, or a class for expanded clones, and some rows have none.

j_gene: TRBJ2-7
abundance: .
v_gene: TRBV5-1
d_gene: .
CDR3aa: CASSLAAMNDEQYF
CDR3nt: TGCGCCAGCAGCTTGGCGGCCATGAACGACGAGCAGTACTTC

j_gene: TRBJ2-1
abundance: many
v_gene: TRBV5-1
d_gene: TRBD2
CDR3aa: CASSTRLAGQEEQFF
CDR3nt: TGCGCCAGCAGCACTAGACTAGCGGGACAGGAAGAGCAGTTCTTC

j_gene: TRBJ2-3
abundance: many
v_gene: TRBV29-1
d_gene: .
CDR3aa: CSVERRESTDTQYF
CDR3nt: TGCAGCGTTGAACGACGGGAGTCCACAGATACGCAGTATTTT

j_gene: TRBJ2-1
abundance: .
v_gene: TRBV4-1
d_gene: TRBD2
CDR3aa: CASKTVLAGNNEQFF
CDR3nt: TGCGCCAGCAAAACGGTGCTAGCGGGAAACAATGAGCAGTTCTTC

j_gene: TRBJ2-1
abundance: few
v_gene: TRBV15
d_gene: .
CDR3aa: CATSRDAGRNEQFF
CDR3nt: TGTGCCACCAGCAGAGACGCCGGGCGCAATGAGCAGTTCTTC

j_gene: TRBJ2-3
abundance: .
v_gene: TRBV6-1
d_gene: .
CDR3aa: CASREYGGIDTQYF
CDR3nt: TGTGCCAGCAGGGAGTATGGCGGTATAGATACGCAGTATTTT

j_gene: TRBJ2-7
abundance: few
v_gene: TRBV5-1
d_gene: .
CDR3aa: CASSLVLEYEQYF
CDR3nt: TGCGCCAGCAGCTTGGTTTTAGAGTACGAGCAGTACTTC

j_gene: TRBJ2-1
abundance: many
v_gene: TRBV7-3
d_gene: .
CDR3aa: CASSSGPWFDEQFF
CDR3nt: TGTGCCAGCAGCAGCGGGCCGTGGTTTGATGAGCAGTTCTTC

j_gene: TRBJ2-5
abundance: few
v_gene: TRBV7-2
d_gene: .
CDR3aa: CASERVWGETQYF
CDR3nt: TGTGCCAGCGAAAGGGTCTGGGGAGAGACCCAGTACTTC

j_gene: TRBJ2-6
abundance: few
v_gene: TRBV2
d_gene: .
CDR3aa: CASSELGRYISGANVLTF
CDR3nt: TGTGCCAGCAGTGAACTAGGCAGGTACATCTCTGGAGCCAACGTCCTGACTTTC

j_gene: TRBJ2-5
abundance: many
v_gene: TRBV4-1
d_gene: .
CDR3aa: CASSQGVSGESETQYF
CDR3nt: TGCGCCAGCAGCCAAGGTGTCTCCGGGGAAAGTGAGACCCAGTACTTC

j_gene: TRBJ2-5
abundance: .
v_gene: TRBV7-9
d_gene: TRBD1
CDR3aa: CASIRGSRGPWETQYF
CDR3nt: TGTGCCAGCATAAGGGGGAGCAGGGGGCCTTGGGAGACCCAGTACTTC

j_gene: TRBJ1-1
abundance: .
v_gene: TRBV15
d_gene: .
CDR3aa: CATSRDSNTEAFF
CDR3nt: TGTGCCACCAGCCGGGACTCGAACACTGAAGCTTTCTTT

j_gene: TRBJ1-2
abundance: many
v_gene: TRBV29-1
d_gene: .
CDR3aa: CSVTGFDGYTF
CDR3nt: TGCAGCGTTACAGGATTTGATGGCTACACCTTC

j_gene: TRBJ2-5
abundance: many
v_gene: TRBV21-1
d_gene: .
CDR3aa: CASSKKGTAKETQYF
CDR3nt: TGTGCCAGCAGCAAAAAGGGGACAGCTAAAGAGACCCAGTACTTC

j_gene: TRBJ2-3
abundance: many
v_gene: TRBV18
d_gene: TRBD2
CDR3aa: CASSPLAGETTDTQYF
CDR3nt: TGTGCCAGCTCACCATTAGCGGGAGAAACCACAGATACGCAGTATTTT

j_gene: TRBJ1-2
abundance: once
v_gene: TRBV2
d_gene: .
CDR3aa: CASMRRQTFDYGYTF
CDR3nt: TGTGCCAGCATGCGGCGGCAGACTTTCGACTATGGCTACACCTTC

j_gene: TRBJ1-5
abundance: many
v_gene: TRBV30
d_gene: .
CDR3aa: CAWGLTPNQPQHF
CDR3nt: TGTGCCTGGGGACTTACCCCAAATCAGCCCCAGCATTTT

j_gene: TRBJ2-7
abundance: many
v_gene: TRBV6-2/TRBV6-3
d_gene: TRBD2
CDR3aa: CASTQAGKREGNEQYF
CDR3nt: TGTGCCAGCACTCAAGCGGGCAAGCGGGAGGGGAACGAGCAGTACTTC

j_gene: TRBJ1-6
abundance: few
v_gene: TRBV6-5
d_gene: .
CDR3aa: CASREVINSPLHF
CDR3nt: TGTGCCAGCAGGGAGGTGATCAATTCACCCCTCCACTTT

j_gene: TRBJ2-1
abundance: .
v_gene: TRBV2
d_gene: TRBD1
CDR3aa: CASKGTAYNEQFF
CDR3nt: TGTGCCAGCAAAGGGACAGCTTACAATGAGCAGTTCTTC

j_gene: TRBJ2-3
abundance: .
v_gene: TRBV7-2
d_gene: .
CDR3aa: CASSLAWGHETDTQYF
CDR3nt: TGTGCCAGCAGCTTAGCGTGGGGGCACGAGACAGATACGCAGTATTTT

j_gene: TRBJ2-3
abundance: few
v_gene: TRBV12-3/TRBV12-4
d_gene: .
CDR3aa: CASRGSAQYF
CDR3nt: TGTGCCAGCAGGGGGAGCGCGCAGTATTTT

j_gene: TRBJ1-1
abundance: .
v_gene: TRBV7-2
d_gene: .
CDR3aa: CASSLEPRGNTEAFF
CDR3nt: TGTGCCAGCAGCTTAGAGCCCAGGGGAAACACTGAAGCTTTCTTT

j_gene: TRBJ2-7
abundance: .
v_gene: TRBV4-3
d_gene: TRBD1
CDR3aa: CASSQETGSGYEQYF
CDR3nt: TGCGCCAGCAGCCAAGAGACAGGGTCCGGGTACGAGCAGTACTTC

j_gene: TRBJ2-5
abundance: many
v_gene: TRBV24-1
d_gene: TRBD1
CDR3aa: CATSDPQGLQETQYF
CDR3nt: TGTGCCACCAGTGACCCACAGGGGCTCCAAGAGACCCAGTACTTC

j_gene: TRBJ2-3
abundance: many
v_gene: TRBV7-2
d_gene: .
CDR3aa: CAGGSTDTQYF
CDR3nt: TGTGCCGGGGGGAGCACAGATACGCAGTATTTT

j_gene: TRBJ2-7
abundance: many
v_gene: TRBV11-3
d_gene: .
CDR3aa: CASSLNSHYEQYF
CDR3nt: TGTGCCAGCAGCTTAAACAGCCACTACGAGCAGTACTTC

j_gene: TRBJ1-5
abundance: .
v_gene: TRBV6-5
d_gene: .
CDR3aa: CASSYSKGKQEPQHF
CDR3nt: TGTGCCAGCAGTTATTCCAAGGGAAAACAAGAGCCCCAGCATTTT

j_gene: TRBJ2-3
abundance: .
v_gene: TRBV5-1
d_gene: TRBD2
CDR3aa: CASSYSGRGEDTQYF
CDR3nt: TGCGCCAGCAGCTACAGCGGGAGGGGAGAAGATACGCAGTATTTT

j_gene: TRBJ2-1
abundance: .
v_gene: TRBV5-1
d_gene: TRBD1
CDR3aa: CASSLGGTGNGDEQFF
CDR3nt: TGCGCCAGCAGCTTGGGGGGGACAGGGAATGGCGATGAGCAGTTCTTC

j_gene: TRBJ2-7
abundance: .
v_gene: TRBV20-1
d_gene: TRBD2
CDR3aa: CSASGRGVEQYF
CDR3nt: TGCAGTGCCAGCGGGAGGGGGGTCGAGCAGTACTTC

j_gene: TRBJ2-5
abundance: few
v_gene: TRBV7-2
d_gene: .
CDR3aa: CASSFGLPWETQYF
CDR3nt: TGTGCCAGCAGCTTCGGACTACCTTGGGAGACCCAGTACTTC

j_gene: TRBJ1-2
abundance: .
v_gene: TRBV14
d_gene: .
CDR3aa: CASSPGLAGRGYTF
CDR3nt: TGTGCCAGCAGCCCAGGATTGGCAGGACGTGGCTACACCTTC

j_gene: TRBJ1-5
abundance: few
v_gene: TRBV7-9
d_gene: .
CDR3aa: CASTPGTGNQPQHF
CDR3nt: TGTGCCAGCACTCCCGGGACGGGGAATCAGCCCCAGCATTTT

j_gene: TRBJ2-3
abundance: .
v_gene: TRBV20-1
d_gene: .
CDR3aa: CSIRVPSTDTQYF
CDR3nt: TGCAGCATCCGGGTCCCCAGCACAGATACGCAGTATTTT

j_gene: TRBJ2-2
abundance: once
v_gene: TRBV5-6
d_gene: .
CDR3aa: CASSFIDGDTGELFF
CDR3nt: TGTGCCAGCAGCTTCATAGACGGAGACACCGGGGAGCTGTTTTTT

j_gene: TRBJ2-1
abundance: .
v_gene: TRBV7-9
d_gene: .
CDR3aa: CATIRETYNEQFF
CDR3nt: TGTGCCACCATCCGGGAGACCTACAATGAGCAGTTCTTC

j_gene: TRBJ2-3
abundance: many
v_gene: TRBV10-3
d_gene: TRBD1
CDR3aa: CAISPLGQGVTDTQYF
CDR3nt: TGTGCCATCAGCCCCTTGGGACAGGGTGTCACAGATACGCAGTATTTT

j_gene: TRBJ2-7
abundance: few
v_gene: TRBV12-3/TRBV12-4
d_gene: .
CDR3aa: CASSLPGPGREQYF
CDR3nt: TGTGCCAGCAGTTTACCGGGACCGGGCCGCGAGCAGTACTTC

j_gene: TRBJ2-7
abundance: .
v_gene: TRBV12-3/TRBV12-4
d_gene: .
CDR3aa: CASSLRIRYEQYF
CDR3nt: TGTGCCAGCAGTTTGCGCATCCGCTACGAGCAGTACTTC

j_gene: TRBJ1-5
abundance: .
v_gene: TRBV18
d_gene: TRBD1
CDR3aa: CASSPTGQGSVQPQHF
CDR3nt: TGTGCCAGCTCACCAACGGGACAGGGCTCGGTTCAGCCCCAGCATTTT

j_gene: TRBJ2-7
abundance: .
v_gene: TRBV7-2
d_gene: .
CDR3aa: CASSLEPQGNYEQYF
CDR3nt: TGTGCCAGCAGCTTAGAGCCCCAGGGAAACTACGAGCAGTACTTC

j_gene: TRBJ2-3
abundance: .
v_gene: TRBV15
d_gene: .
CDR3aa: CATSRTTQDTDTQYF
CDR3nt: TGTGCCACCAGCAGAACCACACAGGACACAGATACGCAGTATTTT

j_gene: TRBJ2-1
abundance: many
v_gene: TRBV10-3
d_gene: .
CDR3aa: CAAPGVGEQFF
CDR3nt: TGTGCCGCCCCGGGGGTTGGTGAGCAGTTCTTC

j_gene: TRBJ1-5
abundance: .
v_gene: TRBV14
d_gene: .
CDR3aa: CASSQDGGVSNQPQHF
CDR3nt: TGTGCCAGTAGCCAAGACGGGGGGGTTAGCAATCAGCCCCAGCATTTT

j_gene: TRBJ2-1
abundance: few
v_gene: TRBV12-3/TRBV12-4
d_gene: TRBD2
CDR3aa: CASTLALAGYNEQFF
CDR3nt: TGTGCCAGCACCTTAGCTCTAGCGGGGTACAATGAGCAGTTCTTC

j_gene: TRBJ1-1
abundance: .
v_gene: TRBV20-1
d_gene: TRBD1
CDR3aa: CSAKTGDTEAFF
CDR3nt: TGCAGTGCCAAAACAGGGGACACTGAAGCTTTCTTT

j_gene: TRBJ2-1
abundance: few
v_gene: TRBV5-4
d_gene: TRBD2
CDR3aa: CASTAFLTSGGPRQNEQFF
CDR3nt: TGTGCCAGCACCGCCTTTCTAACTAGCGGGGGCCCACGGCAGAATGAGCAGTTCTTC

j_gene: TRBJ2-1
abundance: many
v_gene: TRBV4-3
d_gene: .
CDR3aa: CASSQDTAGQYNEQFF
CDR3nt: TGCGCCAGCAGCCAAGATACAGCGGGACAGTACAATGAGCAGTTCTTC

j_gene: TRBJ1-5
abundance: once
v_gene: TRBV24-1
d_gene: .
CDR3aa: CATSDSNQLQHF
CDR3nt: TGTGCCACCTCGGATAGCAATCAGCTCCAGCATTTT

j_gene: TRBJ1-1
abundance: few
v_gene: TRBV6-5
d_gene: .
CDR3aa: CASSTRVKGNTEAFF
CDR3nt: TGTGCCAGCAGTACGAGGGTTAAGGGGAACACTGAAGCTTTCTTT

j_gene: TRBJ2-4
abundance: few
v_gene: TRBV2
d_gene: .
CDR3aa: CASTGIGFKNIQYF
CDR3nt: TGTGCCAGCACGGGGATCGGATTCAAAAACATTCAGTACTTC